This T cell receptor (beta chain) was recovered during a study of control samples from healthy donors and cancer patients. Produced via immunoSEQ multiplex PCR; TCRdb's table is partial and in-frame only. The table lists approximately 140,000 clones, more than 85% of them singletons. The V end lost 7 bases, the J end lost 6 bases, and 9 bases lay between the germline ends. Germline V CDR1 and CDR2: MDHEN, SYDVKM. The CDR3 length is 11 residues. This receptor was obtained from a woman under 40 in good health. The chain links TRBV28 to TRBJ1-1; D remains ambiguous. Material for sequencing was blood. CDR3 amino acids: CASTWYAEAFF. CDR3 nucleotides: TGTGCCAGCACCTGGTACGCTGAAGCTTTCTTT.